This TCR beta chain was retrieved from a study of cytomegalovirus exposure and HLA in healthy donors (dated 2017 in TCRdb). A note on the overall study: An earlier analysis of roughly 570 of the donors reported 250 to 300 Gb of sequence data and around 120 million unique TCR beta sequences obtained from about 170 million T cells. To predict cytomegalovirus infection status, the study combined high-throughput TCR immunosequencing, statistical association of individual TCRs with disease status, and machine learning. All discovery cohort repertoires had been generated on a single sequencing platform. Rather than drawing on any new phenotypic data, the later analysis identified candidate immune exposures from TCR beta sequences and the way those sequences occurred across donors. Class I and class II HLA loci were covered by the typing at four-digit resolution. The study aimed to test whether cataloging public T cell receptors could reveal signatures of past pathogen exposure. Genome-wide SNP genotypes for about three fifths of the 666 donors were used in a later genetic analysis, which treated that subset as a discovery cohort. An earlier analysis of 500 to 750 of the donors applied high-throughput TCR beta sequencing to assess whether each TCR beta V gene segment acted as functional or pseudogenic. Around 330 gigabases of sequencing data and approximately 91 million unique TCR sequences made up an early release that covered under 750 HLA-typed donors. Along with the roughly 710-subject first cohort, a separate validation cohort of some 130 different subjects was used. Using immunosequencing, the study profiled T cell repertoires from 550 to 750 subjects and related those repertoires to cytomegalovirus serostatus. The number of typed donors differed by locus: about 620-640 for A, B, C, DRB1 and DQB1; 522 for DQA1; 600 to 610 for DPA1; and around 470 for DPB1. The genetic ancestry cluster associated with self-reported Caucasian donors included 81% of the approximately 410 genotyped donors. Donor age, sex, ethnicity and CMV serostatus were compiled alongside the repertoire data. Five DR-DQ haplotypes were treated as single units for association and clustering because of strong linkage in the cohort. To study patterns of TCR occurrence, a later analysis re-analyzed previously published TCR beta repertoires from hundreds of donors and added high-resolution HLA genotyping. On average, about 200,000 unique TCR beta nucleotide sequences were sequenced per donor among some 420 genotyped donors of the cohort, with 15% to 20% of those sequences being non-productive. Overall results and qualifications from the work: A total of 164 TCR beta chains were listed by the study as associated with cytomegalovirus. A later analysis reported that several top co-occurrence clusters appeared linked to parvovirus B19, influenza, CMV and Epstein-Barr virus. Correlated functional status among segregating V segments might be attributable to linkage disequilibrium, but an unknown experimental factor could not be ruled out. In both the original and validation cohorts, the classifier was reported to diagnose cytomegalovirus status with high specificity and sensitivity. Strong co-occurrence of HLA alleles, especially DR and DQ, made assigning TCR associations to individual alleles difficult. A further reported finding was that TCR beta sequences accurately predicted the HLA-A and HLA-B alleles for most subjects in the first cohort. In vitro tests confirmed that three of the cytomegalovirus-associated TCR beta chains recognize cytomegalovirus antigens. In an earlier analysis of roughly 500 of the donors, most TCR beta V segments appeared in productive rearrangements about 87% or about 30% of the time, broadly matching IMGT annotations. It was suggested by the authors that the approach could potentially be generalized to other disease states and immunological phenotypes. In a later analysis, most CMV-associated TCR beta chains were found to appear HLA-restricted, with HLA associations seemingly driven largely by CMV exposure. While some public TCRs were present in many individuals, most TCR sequences turned up only very rarely across donors. The earlier analysis of 587 of the donors excluded fewer than 20 rarely observed V segments, including chromosome 9 orphons, because counts were too low. HLA typing was unavailable for some donors at each locus, so association tests used only the typed subset. A later analysis associated about 17,000 TCR beta sequences with specific HLA alleles at a false discovery rate of 0.05. Compared with equally common non-associated chains, HLA-associated TCR beta chains in a later analysis were more clonally expanded and had lower generation probabilities. According to a later genetic analysis, donors in an Asian-associated ancestry cluster had fewer N-insertions in productive TCRs than the approximately 700-donor mean. In a later analysis, the rate of TCR association differed among HLA loci, with DRB1 alleles having the most associated TCRs and HLA-C alleles having the fewest. For the cohort, immune exposure information was limited to CMV serostatus. Presence/absence analyses assumed roughly uniform sequencing depth across donors, an assumption that may not hold. Only TCR beta chains were sequenced in this cohort, and the absence of alpha or paired-chain data limited detectable features. A later genetic analysis associated a missense DCLRE1C variant with V-gene and J-gene trimming of TCR beta chains, and an independent cohort replicated the association. Some IMGT-functional V segments, including TRBV6-2 and TRBV6-3, could not be told apart with the 87-base-pair reads, so those segments were excluded. A cluster of highly shared sequence variants was judged likely to be a technical artifact of the sequencing pipeline.

Comments on this clone: Its antigen is unknown. Per-base qualities were not stored, and no clone one base away is much larger.

Receptor amplification or capture employed the immunoSEQ multiplex PCR assay. For the multiplex PCR, a mixture combining 60 forward primers for TCR Vbeta segments and 13 reverse primers for TCR Jbeta segments was used. The CDR3 region of rearranged TCR beta genes was amplified from genomic DNA with a multiplex PCR assay. Amplified TCR beta libraries were sequenced as 87-base-pair reads on the Illumina HiSeq System. As for the authors' bioinformatics: A later analysis tallied 75 million to 95 million unique TCR beta chains across the 600 to 700 repertoires, and about 10 million of those chains were shared by two or more donors. Raw reads were error-corrected and collapsed into unique sequences by a nearest-neighbor algorithm in which closely related sequences were merged to remove PCR and sequencing errors. Alignment of CDR3 sequences to IMGT reference sequences was used to assign V, D and J gene segments. For a sequence to be retained, at least a six-nucleotide match to both a V gene segment and a J gene segment was required. Rearrangements were classified as productive when the CDR3 lacked stop codons and remained in frame with V and J, and all other rearrangements were classified as non-productive. CDR3 was defined according to IMGT convention as the region running from the second conserved V-encoded cysteine to the conserved J-encoded phenylalanine. Sequences without an unambiguous match to a single V gene segment were excluded from the earlier analysis of about 600 of the donors. In an earlier analysis of several hundred of the donors, V segments were called functional above 56.7% productive rearrangements and were called segregating when the between-donor standard deviation exceeded 5%. A statistical classification framework was built to diagnose cytomegalovirus status from the catalog of TCR beta chain sequences. In a later analysis, TCR nucleotide sequences were compared against IMGT/GENE-DB human TR gene sequences so that V and J genes could be assigned. In a later analysis, CDR3 sequences and most-parsimonious VDJ recombination scenarios were assigned using the TCRdist pipeline. In a later analysis, every TCR beta chain was defined by the combination of its CDR3 amino acid sequence and its V-gene family, and reads without a unique V-gene family were dropped. In a later analysis, fewer than 600 highly shared, low-generation-probability nucleotide sequences were removed to address suspected cross-contamination and a sequencing artifact. In a later analysis, a clonal expansion index was calculated for each public chain from normalized within-repertoire ranks of inferred template counts. In a later analysis, generation probabilities were computed with a VDJ recombination model fitted to out-of-frame rearrangements, and the resulting probabilities were checked against IGoR. Hypergeometric tests were used in a later analysis to score TCR-TCR, TCR-HLA and TCR-CMV co-occurrence, with a repertoire-size bias correction applied to the TCR pairs. False discovery rates were estimated in a later analysis by permuting HLA or CMV assignments 20 times. A later analysis grouped co-occurring TCRs with DBSCAN, adding TCRdist sequence similarity when clustering within HLA-allele-positive subsets. Repertoires with fewer than 30,000 or more than 120,000 public chains, plus five repertoires with anomalous nucleotide sharing, were excluded from co-occurrence clustering. TCRdb mirrors the immuneACCESS table, restricted to in-frame sequences. Some clones are absent from its copies; in checked studies, under half trace to an unresolved V gene, and the reason for the others is unknown. D and trimming come from the DNA, and the V and J calls and clone size come from that table. In all, the sample holds around 120,000 clones, and around four fifths of those were seen once. The top ten clones comprise approximately 1.1% of the sample.

The cohort was made up of several hundred healthy bone marrow donors. At the time of sampling, all cohort members were nominally healthy, though unrecorded immune exposures were likely present. The donor was CMV seronegative and belonged to the group of roughly 330 seronegative cohort members. A peripheral blood sample was provided by each donor, and peripheral blood mononuclear cells were used for TCR beta sequencing. Genomic DNA was extracted from the blood cell samples with the Qiagen DNeasy Blood Extraction Kit. Inclusive of the bounding cysteine and phenylalanine, the CDR3 is 16 residues long. Kept here is only the CDR3 DNA, which spans 48 bases and is read in frame from base 1. The CDR1 and CDR2 encoded by the germline V gene (reference sequence) are GTSNPN and SVGIG. Relative to germline, V is missing 2 bases and J is missing 1 base, with 5 bases of the junction outside any gene match.

Sequencing was performed on PBMCs. Here the chain combines TRBV30 and TRBJ1-3; 10 bases in the junction line up with TRBD1. The receptor comes from a boy aged 5-17 years in good health and CMV-seronegative. The nucleotides read TGTGCCTGGAGTACACCGGGACAGGGGTCTGGAAACACCATATATTTT. Protein translation: CAWSTPGQGSGNTIYF.